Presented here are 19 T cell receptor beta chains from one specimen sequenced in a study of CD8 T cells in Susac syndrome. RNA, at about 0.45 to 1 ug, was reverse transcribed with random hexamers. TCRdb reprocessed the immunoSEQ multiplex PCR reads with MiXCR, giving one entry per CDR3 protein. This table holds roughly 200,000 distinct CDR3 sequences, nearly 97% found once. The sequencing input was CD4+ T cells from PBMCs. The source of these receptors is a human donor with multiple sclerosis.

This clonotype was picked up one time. CDR3 coding DNA: TGTGCCAGCAGCTTTCTTGGACAGGGGAACACCGGGGAGCTGTTTTTT. Protein sequence: CASSFLGQGNTGELFF. The rearrangement joins TRBV7-9 to TRBJ2-2; TRBD1 agrees at 8 bases. V trimming: 3 bases; J trimming: 1 base; junction bases outside the gene matches: 4. Looked up from germline, CDR1 is SEHNR and CDR2 is FQNEAQ (reference sequence). This CDR3 spans 16 amino acids.

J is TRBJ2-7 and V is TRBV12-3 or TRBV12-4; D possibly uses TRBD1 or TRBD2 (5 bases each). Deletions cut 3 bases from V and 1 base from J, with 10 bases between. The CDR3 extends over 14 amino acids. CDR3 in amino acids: CASSFRGKSYEQYF. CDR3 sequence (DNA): TGTGCCAGCAGTTTCCGGGGCAAGTCCTACGAGCAGTACTTC.

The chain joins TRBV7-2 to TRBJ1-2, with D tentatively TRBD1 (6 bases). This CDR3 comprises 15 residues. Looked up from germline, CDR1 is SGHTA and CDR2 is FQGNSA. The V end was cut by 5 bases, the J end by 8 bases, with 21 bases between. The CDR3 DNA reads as TGTGCCAGCAGCGGGCCCCCCCAGGGGTTGCAGGGCTACACCTTC. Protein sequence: CASSGPPQGLQGYTF.

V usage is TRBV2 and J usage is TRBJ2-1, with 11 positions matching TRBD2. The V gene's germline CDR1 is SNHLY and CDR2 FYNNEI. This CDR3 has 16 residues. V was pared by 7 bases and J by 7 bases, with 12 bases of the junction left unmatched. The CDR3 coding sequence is TGTGCCAGCACCCCACCCCGGCTAGCGGGGGGAAATGAGCAGTTCTTC. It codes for CASTPPRLAGGNEQFF.

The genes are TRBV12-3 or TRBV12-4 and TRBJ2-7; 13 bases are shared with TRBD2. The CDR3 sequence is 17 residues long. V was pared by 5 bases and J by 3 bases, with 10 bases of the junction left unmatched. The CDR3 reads CASSPRLAGGLFYEQYF. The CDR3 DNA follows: TGTGCCAGCAGTCCAAGACTAGCGGGGGGACTGTTCTACGAGCAGTACTTC.

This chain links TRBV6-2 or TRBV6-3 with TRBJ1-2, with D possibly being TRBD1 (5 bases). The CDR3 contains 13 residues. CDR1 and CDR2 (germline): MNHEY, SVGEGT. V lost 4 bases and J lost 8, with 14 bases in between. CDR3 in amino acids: CASSFTGRRGYTF. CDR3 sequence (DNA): TGTGCCAGCAGTTTCACGGGACGCCGGGGCTACACCTTC.

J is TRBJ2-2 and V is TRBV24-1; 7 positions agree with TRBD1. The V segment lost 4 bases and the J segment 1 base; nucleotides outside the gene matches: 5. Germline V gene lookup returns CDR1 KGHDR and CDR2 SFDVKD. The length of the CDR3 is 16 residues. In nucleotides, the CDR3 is TGTGCCACCAGTGACTCCCGGACAGGGAACACCGGGGAGCTGTTTTTT. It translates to CATSDSRTGNTGELFF.

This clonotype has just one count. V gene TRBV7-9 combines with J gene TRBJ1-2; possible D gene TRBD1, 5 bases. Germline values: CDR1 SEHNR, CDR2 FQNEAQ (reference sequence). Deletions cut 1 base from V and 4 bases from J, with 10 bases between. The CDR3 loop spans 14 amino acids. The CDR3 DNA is TGTGCCAGCAGCTTAGGAGGGGTTGCCTATGGCTACACCTTC. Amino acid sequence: CASSLGGVAYGYTF.

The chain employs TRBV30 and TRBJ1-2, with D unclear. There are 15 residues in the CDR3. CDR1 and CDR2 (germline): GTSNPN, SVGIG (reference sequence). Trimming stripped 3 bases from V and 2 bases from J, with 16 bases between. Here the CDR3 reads CAWRRRAAPNYGYTF. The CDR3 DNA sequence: TGTGCCTGGAGACGGCGGGCAGCGCCCAACTATGGCTACACCTTC.

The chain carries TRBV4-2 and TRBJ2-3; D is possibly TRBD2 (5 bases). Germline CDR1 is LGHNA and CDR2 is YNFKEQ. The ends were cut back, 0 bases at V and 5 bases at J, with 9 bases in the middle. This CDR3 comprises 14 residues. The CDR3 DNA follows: TGTGCCAGCAGCCAAGACACTGCGGGAGATACGCAGTATTTT. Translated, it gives CASSQDTAGDTQYF.

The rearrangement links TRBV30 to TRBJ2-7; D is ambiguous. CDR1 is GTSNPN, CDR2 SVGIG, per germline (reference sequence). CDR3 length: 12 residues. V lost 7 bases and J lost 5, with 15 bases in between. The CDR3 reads CALERGSHEQYF. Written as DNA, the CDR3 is TGTGCCTTAGAGCGAGGCAGCCACGAGCAGTACTTC.

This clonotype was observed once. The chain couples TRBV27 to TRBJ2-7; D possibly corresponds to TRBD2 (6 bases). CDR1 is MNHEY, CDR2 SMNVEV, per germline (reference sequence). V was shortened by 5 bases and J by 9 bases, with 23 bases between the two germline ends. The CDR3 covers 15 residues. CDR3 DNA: TGTGCCAGCAGTCCCCTGCGACTAGAAAGGAGTGTGCAGTACTTC. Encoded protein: CASSPLRLERSVQYF.

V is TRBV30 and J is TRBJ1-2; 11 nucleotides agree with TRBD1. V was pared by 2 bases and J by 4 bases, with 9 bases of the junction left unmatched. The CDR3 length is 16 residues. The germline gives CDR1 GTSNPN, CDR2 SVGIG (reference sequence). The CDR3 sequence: CAWSTGQGAFGYGYTF. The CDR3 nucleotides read TGTGCCTGGAGTACCGGACAGGGGGCCTTCGGCTATGGCTACACCTTC. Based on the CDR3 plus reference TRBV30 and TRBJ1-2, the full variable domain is SQTIHQWPATLVQPVGSPLSLECTVEGTSNPNLYWYRQAAGRGLQLLFYSVGIGQISSEVPQNLSASRPQDRQFILSSKKLLLSDSGFYLCAWSTGQGAFGYGYTFGSGTRLTVV.

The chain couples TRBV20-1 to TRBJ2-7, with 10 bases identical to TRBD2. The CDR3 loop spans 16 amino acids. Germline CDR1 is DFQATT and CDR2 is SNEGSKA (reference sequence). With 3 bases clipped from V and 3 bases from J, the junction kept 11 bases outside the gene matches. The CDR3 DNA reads TGCAGTGCTAGGGGTAGCGGGGGGCCTACCTTCTACGAGCAGTACTTC. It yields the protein CSARGSGGPTFYEQYF.

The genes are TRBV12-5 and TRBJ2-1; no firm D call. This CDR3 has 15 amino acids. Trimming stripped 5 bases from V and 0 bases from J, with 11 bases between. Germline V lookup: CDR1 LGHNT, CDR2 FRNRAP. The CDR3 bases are TGTGCTAGTGGTCCTGGGTGGAGCTCCTACAATGAGCAGTTCTTC. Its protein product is CASGPGWSSYNEQFF.

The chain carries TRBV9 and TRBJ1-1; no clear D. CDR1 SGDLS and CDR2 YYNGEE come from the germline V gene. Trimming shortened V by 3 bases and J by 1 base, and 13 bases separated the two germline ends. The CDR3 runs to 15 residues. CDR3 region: CASSARAGGNTEAFF. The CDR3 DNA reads TGTGCCAGCAGCGCCCGGGCGGGAGGGAACACTGAAGCTTTCTTT.

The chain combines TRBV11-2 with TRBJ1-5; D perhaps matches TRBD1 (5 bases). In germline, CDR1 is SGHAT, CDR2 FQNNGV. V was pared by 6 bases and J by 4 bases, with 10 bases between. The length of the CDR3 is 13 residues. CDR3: CASRGGENQPQHF. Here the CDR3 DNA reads TGTGCCAGCAGGGGGGGGGAGAATCAGCCCCAGCATTTT.

CDR3 nucleotide sequence: TGTGCCTGGAGAGGGATTGACCCCACGGCAAAACTGTTTTTT. Protein sequence: CAWRGIDPTAKLFF. The rearrangement uses TRBV30 and TRBJ1-4; D remains unclear. V lost 3 bases, J lost 10 bases, and 18 bases lay in between. The CDR3 has 14 amino acids. Germline V gene data show CDR1 as GTSNPN and CDR2 as SVGIG (reference sequence). Filled out from reference TRBV30 and TRBJ1-4, the complete variable domain reads SQTIHQWPATLVQPVGSPLSLECTVEGTSNPNLYWYRQAAGRGLQLLFYSVGIGQISSEVPQNLSASRPQDRQFILSSKKLLLSDSGFYLCAWRGIDPTAKLFFGSGTQLSVL.

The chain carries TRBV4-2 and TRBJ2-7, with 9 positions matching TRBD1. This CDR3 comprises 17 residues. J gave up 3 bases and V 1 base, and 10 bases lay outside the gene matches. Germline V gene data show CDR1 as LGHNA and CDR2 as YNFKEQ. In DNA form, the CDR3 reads TGTGCCAGCAGCCAAGCCTCATCCGGGACAGGGCACTACGAGCAGTACTTC. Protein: CASSQASSGTGHYEQYF.